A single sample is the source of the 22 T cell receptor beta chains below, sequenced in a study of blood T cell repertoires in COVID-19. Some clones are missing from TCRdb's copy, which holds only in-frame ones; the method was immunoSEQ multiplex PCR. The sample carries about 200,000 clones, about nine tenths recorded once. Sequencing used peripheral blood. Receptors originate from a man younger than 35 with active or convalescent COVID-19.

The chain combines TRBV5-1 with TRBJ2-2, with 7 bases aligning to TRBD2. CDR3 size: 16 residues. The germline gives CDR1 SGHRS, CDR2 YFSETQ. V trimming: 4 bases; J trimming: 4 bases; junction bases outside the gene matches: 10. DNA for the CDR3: TGCGCCAGCAGCGGAGGGACTACTCGCGGCACCGGGGAGCTGTTTTTT. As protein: CASSGGTTRGTGELFF. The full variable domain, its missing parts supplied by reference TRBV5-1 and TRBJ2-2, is KAGVTQTPRYLIKTRGQQVTLSCSPISGHRSVSWYQQTPGQGLQFLFEYFSETQRNKGNFPGRFSGRQFSNSRSEMNVSTLELGDSALYLCASSGGTTRGTGELFFGEGSRLTVL.

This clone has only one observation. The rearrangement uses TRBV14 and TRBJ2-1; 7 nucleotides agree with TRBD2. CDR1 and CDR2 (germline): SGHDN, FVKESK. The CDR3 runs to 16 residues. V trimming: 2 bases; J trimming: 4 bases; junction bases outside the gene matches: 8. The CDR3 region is CASSQLRLADYNEQFF. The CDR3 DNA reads TGTGCCAGCAGCCAATTGAGGCTAGCGGATTACAATGAGCAGTTCTTC.

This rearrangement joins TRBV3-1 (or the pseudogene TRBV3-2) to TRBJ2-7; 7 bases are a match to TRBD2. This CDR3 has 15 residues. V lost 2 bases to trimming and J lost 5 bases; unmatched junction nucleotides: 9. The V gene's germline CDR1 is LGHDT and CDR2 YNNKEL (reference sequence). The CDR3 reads CASSQRGREGNEQYF. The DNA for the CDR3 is TGTGCCAGCAGCCAAAGAGGTAGGGAGGGCAACGAGCAGTACTTC.

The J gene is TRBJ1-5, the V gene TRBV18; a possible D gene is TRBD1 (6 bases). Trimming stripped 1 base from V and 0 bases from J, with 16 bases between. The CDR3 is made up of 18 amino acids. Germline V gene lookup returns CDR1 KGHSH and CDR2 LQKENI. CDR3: CASSPRPWGPDSNQPQHF. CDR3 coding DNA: TGTGCCAGCTCACCACGGCCGTGGGGGCCCGATAGCAATCAGCCCCAGCATTTT.

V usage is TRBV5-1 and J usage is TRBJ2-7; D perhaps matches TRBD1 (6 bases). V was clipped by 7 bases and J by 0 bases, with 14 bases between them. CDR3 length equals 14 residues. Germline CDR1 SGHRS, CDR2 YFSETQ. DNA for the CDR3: TGCGCCAGCGGGAAGGACAGTACCTCCTACGAGCAGTACTTC. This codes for CASGKDSTSYEQYF.

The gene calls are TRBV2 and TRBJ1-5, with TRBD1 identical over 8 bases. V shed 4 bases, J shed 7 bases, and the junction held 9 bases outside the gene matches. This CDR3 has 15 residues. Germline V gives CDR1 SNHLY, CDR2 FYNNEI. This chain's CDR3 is CASSVGQGAGQPQHF. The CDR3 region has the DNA TGTGCCAGCAGTGTAGGCCAGGGGGCTGGACAGCCCCAGCATTTT.

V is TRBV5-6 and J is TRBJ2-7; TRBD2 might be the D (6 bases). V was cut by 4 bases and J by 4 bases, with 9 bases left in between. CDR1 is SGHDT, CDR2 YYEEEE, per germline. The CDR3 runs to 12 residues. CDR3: CASSREVYEQYF. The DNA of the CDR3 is TGTGCCAGCAGCAGGGAGGTTTACGAGCAGTACTTC.

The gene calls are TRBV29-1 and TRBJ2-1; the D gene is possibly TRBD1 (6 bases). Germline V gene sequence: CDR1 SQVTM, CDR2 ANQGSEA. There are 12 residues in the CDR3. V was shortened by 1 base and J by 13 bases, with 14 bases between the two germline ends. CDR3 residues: CSVEGQESGQFF. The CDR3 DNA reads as TGCAGCGTTGAAGGACAGGAATCGGGTCAGTTCTTC.

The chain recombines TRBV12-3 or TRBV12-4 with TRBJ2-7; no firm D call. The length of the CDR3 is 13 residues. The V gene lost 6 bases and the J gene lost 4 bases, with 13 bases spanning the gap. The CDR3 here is CASRSQARYEQYF. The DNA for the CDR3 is TGTGCCAGCAGAAGTCAAGCCAGGTACGAGCAGTACTTC.

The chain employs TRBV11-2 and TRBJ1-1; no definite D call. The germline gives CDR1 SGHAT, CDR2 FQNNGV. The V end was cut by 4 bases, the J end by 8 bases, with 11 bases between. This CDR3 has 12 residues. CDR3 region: CASSSRGNEAFF. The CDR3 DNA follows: TGTGCCAGCAGCTCAAGAGGCAACGAAGCTTTCTTT.

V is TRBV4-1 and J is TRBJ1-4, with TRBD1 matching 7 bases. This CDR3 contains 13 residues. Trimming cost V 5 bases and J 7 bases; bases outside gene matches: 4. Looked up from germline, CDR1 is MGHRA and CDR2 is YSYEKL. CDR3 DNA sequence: TGCGCCAGCAGCGACAGGGATTCTGAAAAACTGTTTTTT. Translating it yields CASSDRDSEKLFF.

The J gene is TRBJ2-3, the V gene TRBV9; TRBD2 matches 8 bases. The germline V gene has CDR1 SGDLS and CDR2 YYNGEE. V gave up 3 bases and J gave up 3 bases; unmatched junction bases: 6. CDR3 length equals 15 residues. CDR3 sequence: CASSAPGLETDTQYF. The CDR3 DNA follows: TGTGCCAGCAGCGCTCCGGGACTAGAGACAGATACGCAGTATTTT.

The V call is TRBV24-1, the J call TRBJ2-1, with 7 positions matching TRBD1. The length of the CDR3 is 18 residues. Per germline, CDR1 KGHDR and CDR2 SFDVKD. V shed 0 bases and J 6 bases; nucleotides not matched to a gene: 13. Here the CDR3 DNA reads TGTGCCACCAGTGATTTGCATTCTGAGGGGGCGAGGTTCAATGAGCAGTTCTTC. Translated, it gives CATSDLHSEGARFNEQFF.

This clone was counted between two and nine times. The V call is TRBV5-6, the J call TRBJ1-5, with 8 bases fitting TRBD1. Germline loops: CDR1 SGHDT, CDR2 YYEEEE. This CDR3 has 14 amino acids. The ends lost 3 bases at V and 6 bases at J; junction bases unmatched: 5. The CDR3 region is CASSYRQGTQPQHF. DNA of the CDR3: TGTGCCAGCAGCTATAGACAGGGGACTCAGCCCCAGCATTTT.

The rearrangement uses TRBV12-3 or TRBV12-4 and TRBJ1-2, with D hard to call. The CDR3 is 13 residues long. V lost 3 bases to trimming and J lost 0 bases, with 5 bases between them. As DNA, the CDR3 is TGTGCCAGCAGTTTGGCAACTAACTATGGCTACACCTTC. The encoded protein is CASSLATNYGYTF.

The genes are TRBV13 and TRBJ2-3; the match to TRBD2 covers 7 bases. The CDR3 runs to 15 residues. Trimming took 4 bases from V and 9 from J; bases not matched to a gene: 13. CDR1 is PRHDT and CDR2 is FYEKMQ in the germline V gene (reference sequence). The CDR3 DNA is TGTGCCAGCAGCTACGGGAGGCTCCCTGGAAACACGCAGTATTTT. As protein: CASSYGRLPGNTQYF. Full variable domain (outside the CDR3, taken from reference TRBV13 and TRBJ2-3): AAGVIQSPRHLIKEKRETATLKCYPIPRHDTVYWYQQGPGQDPQFLISFYEKMQSDKGSIPDRFSAQQFSDYHSELNMSSLELGDSALYFCASSYGRLPGNTQYFGPGTRLTVL.

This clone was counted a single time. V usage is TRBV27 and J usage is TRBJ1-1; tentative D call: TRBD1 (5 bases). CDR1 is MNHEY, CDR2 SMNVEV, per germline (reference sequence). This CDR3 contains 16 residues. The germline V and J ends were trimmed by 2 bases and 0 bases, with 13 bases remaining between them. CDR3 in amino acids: CASSLSQGLMNTEAFF. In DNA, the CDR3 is TGTGCCAGCAGTTTAAGCCAGGGTCTAATGAACACTGAAGCTTTCTTT.

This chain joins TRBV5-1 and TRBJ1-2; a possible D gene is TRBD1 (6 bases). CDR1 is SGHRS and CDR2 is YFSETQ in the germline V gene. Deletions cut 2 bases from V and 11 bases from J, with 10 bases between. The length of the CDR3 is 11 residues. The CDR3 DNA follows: TGCGCCAGCAGCTTTGCAGGGGTTTACACCTTC. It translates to CASSFAGVYTF.

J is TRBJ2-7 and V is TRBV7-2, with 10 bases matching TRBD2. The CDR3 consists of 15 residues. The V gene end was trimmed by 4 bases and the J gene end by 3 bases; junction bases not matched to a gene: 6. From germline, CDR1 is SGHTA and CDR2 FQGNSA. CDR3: CASSSTSGIVYEQYF. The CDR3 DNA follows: TGTGCCAGCAGCTCCACTAGCGGGATTGTCTACGAGCAGTACTTC.

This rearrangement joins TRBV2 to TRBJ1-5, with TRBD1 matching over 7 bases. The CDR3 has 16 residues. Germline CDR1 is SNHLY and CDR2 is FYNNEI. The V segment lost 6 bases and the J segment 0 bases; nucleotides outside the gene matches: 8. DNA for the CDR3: TGTGCCAGCAGACTCGACAGGGAATTTAGCAATCAGCCCCAGCATTTT. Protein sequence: CASRLDREFSNQPQHF. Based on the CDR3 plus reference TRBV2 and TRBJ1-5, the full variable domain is EPEVTQTPSHQVTQMGQEVILRCVPISNHLYFYWYRQILGQKVEFLVSFYNNEISEKSEIFDDQFSVERPDGSNFTLKIRSTKLEDSAMYFCASRLDREFSNQPQHFGDGTRLSIL.

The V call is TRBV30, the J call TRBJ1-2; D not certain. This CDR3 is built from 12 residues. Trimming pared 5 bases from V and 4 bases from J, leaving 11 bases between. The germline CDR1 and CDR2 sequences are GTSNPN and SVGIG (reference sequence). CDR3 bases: TGTGCCTGGTCCGGACTGACCTATGGCTACACCTTC. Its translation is CAWSGLTYGYTF.

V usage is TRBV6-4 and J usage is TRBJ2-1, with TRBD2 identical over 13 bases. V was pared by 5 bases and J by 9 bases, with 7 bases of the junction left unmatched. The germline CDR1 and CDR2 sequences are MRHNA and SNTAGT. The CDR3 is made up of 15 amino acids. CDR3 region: CASSPTSGGAGEQFF. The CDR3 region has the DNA TGTGCCAGCAGTCCAACTAGCGGGGGGGCCGGTGAGCAGTTCTTC.